This TCR beta chain was sequenced for a study of OX40 agonist ivuxolimab in advanced cancers. General study points: Expanded peripheral T-cell antigen specificity went undetermined.

Some clones are missing from TCRdb's copy, which holds only in-frame ones; the method was immunoSEQ multiplex PCR. The sample shows around 43,000 clones, approximately 86% of them seen only once. On this clone: What it binds is not known.

Trimming cost V 5 bases and J 3 bases, with 14 bases left between them. Germline-derived CDR1 and CDR2 are MNHNS and SASEGT. The CDR3 contains 15 residues. Sample: CD4+ or CD8+ T cells sorted from blood, taken in a trial of the OX40 agonist ivuxolimab. The chain links TRBV6-1 to TRBJ1-5; no clear D. This receptor was identified in an adult with an advanced solid tumor such as melanoma, head and neck, liver or kidney cancer. As DNA, the CDR3 is TGTGCCAGCAGTTCCATCCGAGAGGCCAATCAGCCCCAGCATTTT. This translates into CASSSIREANQPQHF.